The rows below give T cell receptor beta chains drawn from one sample of a study of Graves' ophthalmopathy and Graves' hyperthyroidism. TCRdb used MiXCR to reprocess the multiplex PCR reads, holding one entry per CDR3 protein. The sample carries approximately 700,000 distinct CDR3 sequences, just over 40% recorded once. Source material: peripheral blood. The receptors were gathered from an adult man with Graves' ophthalmopathy. The CDR3 runs from the conserved cysteine through the conserved F or W. The order of the fields is clone size, D gene, V gene, J gene, CDR3 DNA, CDR3 protein. A D gene is named only where the DNA matches it firmly. Clone size appears in some rows only: once, few, many, or a class for an expanded clone.

>few|TRBD1|TRBV2|TRBJ1-4
TGTGCCAGCAGTTCCGACAGGGGCGGTGAAAAACTGTTTTTT
CASSSDRGGEKLFF
>many|-|TRBV7-9|TRBJ1-4
TGTGCCAGCAGCTTAGGGGCACAGGGAGGAAAACTGTTTTTT
CASSLGAQGGKLFF
>-|-|TRBV19|TRBJ1-3
TGTGCCAGTAGTAGGGGCGCGGGCTCTGGAAACACCATATATTTT
CASSRGAGSGNTIYF
>few|TRBD2|TRBV2|TRBJ2-7
TGTGCCAGCAGTCCCGGGACTAGCGGAGCTCCCTACGAGCAGTACTTC
CASSPGTSGAPYEQYF
>many|-|TRBV4-2|TRBJ2-7
TGTGCCAGCGGTACCTCAGGGGCATCCGAGCAGTACTTC
CASGTSGASEQYF
>-|-|TRBV7-2|TRBJ2-7
TGTGCCAGCAGCTTACTAACAAGCCACTACGAGCAGTACTTC
CASSLLTSHYEQYF
>many|-|TRBV3-1|TRBJ1-3
TGTGCCAGCAGCCAAGATAATCTCAACACCATATATTTT
CASSQDNLNTIYF
>many|-|TRBV19|TRBJ1-4
TGTGCCAGTAAGGGCTTCGGAGCCCAAGCAGCAAAACTGTTTTTT
CASKGFGAQAAKLFF
>many|TRBD1|TRBV12-3/TRBV12-4|TRBJ1-1
TGTGCCAGCAGGTTATTCGGCAGGGGGCACTCTGAAGCTTTCTTT
CASRLFGRGHSEAFF
>many|TRBD1|TRBV5-1|TRBJ1-1
TGCGCCAGCAGCTTCCGACAGGGGGAAGGGGCTTTCTTT
CASSFRQGEGAFF
>-|-|TRBV5-1|TRBJ1-1
TGCGCCAGCAGCTTGGGTGCGTTGGGGGACACTGAAGCTTTCTTT
CASSLGALGDTEAFF
>few|TRBD1|TRBV7-2|TRBJ1-1
TGTGCCTGGAGTGTCGGGACAGCGAACACTGAAGCTTTCTTT
CAWSVGTANTEAFF
>few|TRBD2|TRBV7-9|TRBJ2-7
TGTGCCAGCAGCCCAGCGGGGGGGCTACGGTACGAGCAGTACTTC
CASSPAGGLRYEQYF
>few|-|TRBV5-6|TRBJ2-7
TGTGCCAGCTCAAGGGCTAGGGTCTACGAGCAGTACTTC
CASSRARVYEQYF
>-|-|TRBV19|TRBJ1-2
TGTGCCAGTAGTACGGGTTTAAACCCCACTAACTATGGCTACACCTTC
CASSTGLNPTNYGYTF
>many|-|TRBV7-2|TRBJ1-5
TGTGCCAGCAGCTTAGTAGGGACGCGCAATCAGCCCCAGCATTTT
CASSLVGTRNQPQHF
>-|TRBD1|TRBV2|TRBJ1-3
TGTGCCAGCAAGGAGCGGACAGGGGTTGGCACCATATATTTT
CASKERTGVGTIYF
>many|-|TRBV24-1|TRBJ2-7
TGTGCCACCAGTGAAAACAGCTACGAGCAGTACTTC
CATSENSYEQYF
>-|TRBD1|TRBV15|TRBJ1-5
TGTGCCACCAGCACGGGACAGGGGGCCAGCTACGAGCATTTT
CATSTGQGASYEHF
>many|-|TRBV20-1|TRBJ1-5
TGCAGTGCTAGGGGCCAGGGCCTTAGACAGCCCCAGCATTTT
CSARGQGLRQPQHF
>-|TRBD1|TRBV10-3|TRBJ1-2
TGTGCCATCAGTTCGGGACAGGGCGCTAACTATGGCTACACCTTC
CAISSGQGANYGYTF
>-|-|TRBV7-2|TRBJ1-1
TGTGCCAGCAGCTTAAACAGCCTCAACACTGAAGCTTTCTTT
CASSLNSLNTEAFF
>-|-|TRBV29-1|TRBJ1-5
TGCAGCTCATCCATGGATAGCAATCAGCCCCAGCATTTT
CSSSMDSNQPQHF
>many|-|TRBV5-1|TRBJ1-4
TGCGCCAGCAGCTTGGCCACAGGAGGCACTAATGAAAAACTGTTTTTT
CASSLATGGTNEKLFF
>many|TRBD1|TRBV19|TRBJ2-5
TGTGCCAGTAGTGAGGACAGGGATGGGGAGACCCAGTACTTC
CASSEDRDGETQYF
>-|TRBD1|TRBV9|TRBJ1-1
TGTGCCAGCAGCGCCGGACAGGGGGCTTTCTTT
CASSAGQGAFF
>few|TRBD2|TRBV7-3|TRBJ2-7
TGTGCCAGCAGTTACTCGAGTAGCGGGGGGAACGAGCAGTACTTC
CASSYSSSGGNEQYF
>many|TRBD1|TRBV10-3|TRBJ2-7
TGTGCCATCAGGAAACAGGGGGTACAAGCCAGCGAGCAGTACTTC
CAIRKQGVQASEQYF
>-|TRBD1|TRBV2|TRBJ2-2
TGTGCCAGCAGTGCCGGGACAGGGGGCTCCGTTGCGAGAACCGGGGAGCTGTTTTTT
CASSAGTGGSVARTGELFF
>many|-|TRBV5-6|TRBJ1-4
TGTGCCAGCAGCCTGGGGCATGAAAAACTGTTTTTT
CASSLGHEKLFF
>many|-|TRBV7-8|TRBJ1-5
TGTGCCAGCAGCCGCGGGAGGGTGTCCGATCAGCCCCAGCATTTT
CASSRGRVSDQPQHF
>few|TRBD1|TRBV6-4|TRBJ1-2
TGTGCCAGCAGTTCCCTGGGGACAGGAATCACCTATGGCTACACCTTC
CASSSLGTGITYGYTF
>-|-|TRBV3-1|TRBJ1-4
TGTGCCAGCAGCTTTCAAGCAGGTGAAAAACTGTTTTTT
CASSFQAGEKLFF
>many|-|TRBV20-1|TRBJ1-1
TGCAGTGCTAGCCGGGGCAGCCAAAACACTGAAGCTTTCTTT
CSASRGSQNTEAFF
>-|-|TRBV20-1|TRBJ2-5
TGCAGTGCTAGGTTGGGGCCTATCACTCAAGAGACCCAGTACTTC
CSARLGPITQETQYF
>few|TRBD2|TRBV12-3/TRBV12-4|TRBJ2-3
TGTGCCAGCAGCGGGGGGACTAGCGGGAGCGGGGCAGATACGCAGTATTTT
CASSGGTSGSGADTQYF
>many|-|TRBV9|TRBJ2-2
TGTGCCAGCAGTGAGTCACCCACCGGGGAGCTGTTTTTT
CASSESPTGELFF
>once|-|TRBV7-3|TRBJ2-5
TGTGCCAGCAGCCGGACGGGGAGAGAAGAGACCCAGTACTTC
CASSRTGREETQYF
>-|-|TRBV7-8|TRBJ2-5
TGTGCCAGCAGCTTGGGCGTCGGCACCCAGCACTTC
CASSLGVGTQHF
>few|TRBD1|TRBV29-1|TRBJ1-1
TGCGGCGTTGAAGGACAGGGGAACACTGAAGCTTTCTTT
CGVEGQGNTEAFF
>many|-|TRBV7-6|TRBJ2-7
TGTGCCAGCAGCTTAGGCCCCCCCCCCTACGAGCAGTACTTC
CASSLGPPPYEQYF
>many|TRBD1|TRBV9|TRBJ2-2
TGTGCCAGCAGCGCCCAGGGGGCCGGGGAGCTGTTTTTT
CASSAQGAGELFF
>many|-|TRBV7-9|TRBJ2-5
TGTGCCACCGGGACGGAGGTACAAGAGACCCAGTACTTC
CATGTEVQETQYF
>-|-|TRBV2|TRBJ2-2
TGTGCCGTCGAAAACACCGGGGAGCTGTTTTTT
CAVENTGELFF
>many|-|TRBV12-5|TRBJ1-1
TGTGCTAGTGGTTTCGGTTACGAAGCTTTCTTT
CASGFGYEAFF
>many|-|TRBV19|TRBJ1-1
TGTGCCAGTACCCTTGGGGGTGCTGAAGCTTTCTTT
CASTLGGAEAFF
>many|-|TRBV7-8|TRBJ1-2
TGTGCCAGCAGCTTGGTACGTTCCGCCTCGGGCGGCTACACCTTC
CASSLVRSASGGYTF
>-|TRBD1|TRBV30|TRBJ1-1
TGTGCCTGCGAGACAGGGGGCAACACTGAAGCTTTCTTT
CACETGGNTEAFF
>many|TRBD1|TRBV20-1|TRBJ1-5
TGCAGTGCTAGGAGGACAGGGAGGGAGAATCAGCCCCAGCATTTT
CSARRTGRENQPQHF
>-|TRBD1|TRBV20-1|TRBJ1-1
TGCAGTGCTAAACCGGGACAGGGGAACACTGAAGCTTTCTTT
CSAKPGQGNTEAFF
>-|-|TRBV7-6|TRBJ2-7
TGTGCCAGCAGCCCAGGGACATCGTATCGAAGCGAGCAGTACTTC
CASSPGTSYRSEQYF
>-|-|TRBV7-6|TRBJ1-3
TGTGCCAGCAGCGTCGGAGGGAACACTGGAAACACCATATATTTT
CASSVGGNTGNTIYF
>few|TRBD2|TRBV6-5|TRBJ2-5
TGTGCCAGCAGTAACCCTGGGGAGCGGGGGGGCCAAGAGACCCAGTACTTC
CASSNPGERGGQETQYF
>many|-|TRBV19|TRBJ1-1
TGTGCCAGCCGCGACGGGACAAACACTGAAGCTTTCTTT
CASRDGTNTEAFF
>-|TRBD1|TRBV29-1|TRBJ1-1
TGCAGCGTTGGTGGGGACAGGGGCACTGAAGCTTTCTTT
CSVGGDRGTEAFF